This passage covers 25 T cell receptor beta chains from one sample sequenced in a study of shared clonotypes between healthy human individuals. Method: immunoSEQ multiplex PCR; TCRdb's copy keeps in-frame clones and lacks some. The table has approximately 400,000 clones, about 97% seen once. The sequencing input was memory CD8+ T cells sorted from blood. As for subset: CD45RO+ cells pooled with CCR7-negative TemRA cells. The source is a man aged 25-45 years in good health.

The V and J genes are TRBV23-1 and TRBJ1-3; possible D gene TRBD1, 5 bases. TRBV23-1 is known as an ORF, though its function is uncertain. The V end lost 3 bases, the J end lost 1 base, and 7 bases lay between the germline ends. The CDR3 consists of 14 residues. This CDR3 is CASSHRASGNTIYF. CDR3 sequence (DNA): TGCGCCAGCAGTCACAGGGCATCTGGAAACACCATATATTTT.

The chain employs TRBV19 and TRBJ2-1; no reliable D call. Trimming shortened V by 3 bases and J by 5 bases, and 14 bases separated the two germline ends. The CDR3 is 15 amino acids. Germline V CDR1 and CDR2: LNHDA, SQIVND (reference sequence). CDR3 bases: TGTGCCAGTAGTATGGGCACGACGGGCGACAATGAGCAGTTCTTC. The encoded protein is CASSMGTTGDNEQFF.

The J gene is TRBJ2-2, the V gene TRBV5-1; D is ambiguous. Trimming removed 1 base at V and 2 bases at J, with 6 bases between. Germline V gives CDR1 SGHRS, CDR2 YFSETQ. The CDR3 is 14 amino acids. CDR3 in DNA: TGCGCCAGCAGCTTGAGGGCAAACACCGGGGAGCTGTTTTTT. It specifies CASSLRANTGELFF.

The V gene is TRBV13, the J gene TRBJ2-1; 11 nucleotides line up with TRBD2. The CDR3 runs to 14 residues. The V segment lost 2 bases and the J segment 10 bases; nucleotides outside the gene matches: 4. The V gene's germline CDR1 is PRHDT and CDR2 FYEKMQ (reference sequence). Written as DNA, the CDR3 is TGTGCCAGCAGCTTAACTAGCGGGAGTGGGGAGCAGTTCTTC. This codes for CASSLTSGSGEQFF.

The chain recombines TRBV7-6 with TRBJ2-2; no clear D gene. The germline V gene has CDR1 SGHVS and CDR2 FNYEAQ. The CDR3 has 14 amino acids. Trimming took off 1 base at V and 2 bases at J, with 5 bases between the two ends. CDR3 amino acids: CASSLVSNTGELFF. The CDR3 nucleotides are TGTGCCAGCAGCTTAGTATCAAACACCGGGGAGCTGTTTTTT.

CDR3 DNA: TGTGCTAGTGGTTTGCTAGCGGGAGGAGGGAACACCGGGGAGCTGTTTTTT. Translation: CASGLLAGGGNTGELFF. The rearrangement joins TRBV12-5 to TRBJ2-2, with TRBD2 matching over 11 bases. Unmatched junction bases numbered 3, after V lost 2 bases and J lost 1 base. The CDR3 runs 17 residues. From germline, CDR1 is LGHNT and CDR2 FRNRAP.

The rearrangement joins TRBV5-1 to TRBJ1-2; D gene uncertain. This CDR3 is 12 amino acids long. Per the germline V gene, CDR1 is SGHRS and CDR2 is YFSETQ. V dropped 2 bases and J dropped 6 bases, with 8 bases sitting between them. DNA for the CDR3: TGCGCCAGCAGCTTAGAGGGTAATGGCTACACCTTC. This encodes CASSLEGNGYTF.

The chain combines TRBV4-2 with TRBJ2-3; D gene uncertain. The ends were cut back, 4 bases at V and 4 bases at J, with 12 bases in the middle. This CDR3 comprises 14 residues. CDR1 is LGHNA, CDR2 YNFKEQ, per germline. The CDR3 here is CASSPGPGPDTQYF. The CDR3, as DNA: TGTGCCAGCAGCCCCGGGCCCGGCCCAGATACGCAGTATTTT.

The V call is TRBV14, the J call TRBJ1-1; no clear D gene. From germline, CDR1 is SGHDN and CDR2 FVKESK. The CDR3 is 12 residues long. V lost 4 bases and J 1 base, leaving 4 bases between the germline ends. This CDR3 reads CASSRGNTEAFF. The CDR3 DNA sequence: TGTGCCAGCAGCCGAGGGAACACTGAAGCTTTCTTT.

The rearrangement links TRBV11-3 to TRBJ2-1, with 9 bases fitting TRBD1. The CDR3 is 16 amino acids. CDR1 and CDR2 from the germline V gene are SGHNT and YENEEA. Germline trimming cut 1 base from V and 7 bases from J; bases unmatched to any gene: 8. The CDR3 is CASSLGRGQGINEQFF. DNA for the CDR3: TGTGCCAGCAGCTTAGGGCGGGGACAGGGAATTAATGAGCAGTTCTTC.

This clone was detected only once. Other DNA sequences of this sample code for an identical CDR3. The chain links TRBV30 to TRBJ2-2, with D hard to call. V was cut by 1 base and J by 0 bases, with 3 bases left in between. Germline V gene data show CDR1 as GTSNPN and CDR2 as SVGIG (reference sequence). This CDR3 is 13 amino acids long. CDR3 residues: CAWSGANTGELFF. The CDR3 DNA reads as TGTGCCTGGAGTGGTGCGAACACCGGGGAGCTGTTTTTT. The full variable domain, rest sourced from reference TRBV30 and TRBJ2-2, is SQTIHQWPATLVQPVGSPLSLECTVEGTSNPNLYWYRQAAGRGLQLLFYSVGIGQISSEVPQNLSASRPQDRQFILSSKKLLLSDSGFYLCAWSGANTGELFFGEGSRLTVL.

The CDR3 region has the DNA TGTGCCATCAGTGAGTTTTCAGGATCTAGGATCTCTGGAAACACCATATATTTT. Translated: CAISEFSGSRISGNTIYF. The chain recombines TRBV10-3 with TRBJ1-3; the D is unclear. Germline V lookup: CDR1 ENHRY, CDR2 SYGVKD. V was cut by 1 base and J by 0 bases, with 16 bases left in between. The length of the CDR3 is 18 residues.

V gene TRBV4-2 combines with J gene TRBJ2-7; 11 bases line up with TRBD2. The CDR3 has 15 amino acids. V lost 1 base and J lost 5; bases outside the gene matches: 4. CDR1 is LGHNA, CDR2 YNFKEQ, per germline. CDR3 DNA sequence: TGTGCCAGCAGCCAAGCGGGACTAGCGGTGCACGAGCAGTACTTC. This translates into CASSQAGLAVHEQYF.

The genes are TRBV15 and TRBJ2-5; D unresolved. Germline lookup yields CDR1 LNHNV and CDR2 YYDKDF (reference sequence). Trimming left V 2 bases short and J 2 bases short, with 12 bases between. This CDR3 is 15 amino acids long. CDR3 bases: TGTGCCACCAGCAGACCGGGTCAAGCGCAAGAGACCCAGTACTTC. Translated, it gives CATSRPGQAQETQYF.

To note about this clone: Within the sample, other DNA sequences also encode this same CDR3. V usage is TRBV7-9 and J usage is TRBJ2-7; 10 nucleotides agree with TRBD1. The CDR3 runs 14 residues. With V trimmed by 0 bases and J by 4 bases, 0 bases remained unmatched. Germline CDR1 reads SEHNR; CDR2 reads FQNEAQ (reference sequence). The CDR3 spells CASSLAGQGYEQYF. In DNA form, the CDR3 reads TGTGCCAGCAGCTTAGCGGGACAGGGGTACGAGCAGTACTTC.

The CDR3 DNA follows: TGTGCCAGCAGAGGGGCGAACACCGGGGAGCTGTTTTTT. Translation: CASRGANTGELFF. The genes are TRBV6-5 and TRBJ2-2; tentative D call: TRBD1 (5 bases). V lost 6 bases to trimming and J lost 0 bases, with 5 bases between them. The CDR3 is 13 amino acids. Germline CDR1 reads MNHEY; CDR2 reads SVGAGI.

This chain links TRBV7-2 with TRBJ2-7, with D possibly matching TRBD1 (6 bases). V was clipped by 5 bases and J by 2 bases, with 10 bases between them. This CDR3 is built from 13 residues. The V gene's germline CDR1 is SGHTA and CDR2 FQGNSA. CDR3 protein: CASSRQVAYEQYF. The CDR3 region has the DNA TGTGCCAGCAGCCGACAGGTCGCCTACGAGCAGTACTTC.

V is TRBV2 and J is TRBJ2-7; TRBD1 might be the D (6 bases). Trimming took 7 bases from V and 3 from J, leaving 13 bases between them. The CDR3 sequence is 13 residues long. CDR1 and CDR2 from the germline V gene are SNHLY and FYNNEI. CDR3 residues: CASNFQGYYEQYF. As DNA, the CDR3 is TGTGCCAGCAACTTTCAGGGGTACTACGAGCAGTACTTC.

V usage is TRBV28 and J usage is TRBJ1-2; a weak D match, TRBD1 (5 bases). The CDR3 covers 16 residues. Trimming cost V 5 bases and J 2 bases, with 18 bases left between them. Germline V gene data show CDR1 as MDHEN and CDR2 as SYDVKM. The CDR3 here is CASSSAGARANYGYTF. The CDR3 region has the DNA TGTGCCAGCAGTAGCGCCGGGGCGAGAGCGAACTATGGCTACACCTTC.

As for this clone: Germline and junction disagree at one end, which may indicate a read error. The chain is built from TRBV7-7 and TRBJ2-7; 9 bases are a match to TRBD1. CDR3 length: 15 amino acids. Germline lookup yields CDR1 SSHAT and CDR2 FNYEAQ (reference sequence). The CDR3 is CASSRGTGHPYEQYF. For the CDR3, the DNA is TGTGCTAGCAGCCGGGGGACAGGGCATCCCTACGAGCAGTACTTC.

The rearrangement links TRBV6-6 to TRBJ2-7; 10 bases agree with TRBD2. The CDR3 totals 15 residues. Germline-derived CDR1 and CDR2 are MNHNY and SVGAGI (reference sequence). V gave up 6 bases and J gave up 1 base; unmatched junction bases: 6. CDR3 nucleotides: TGTGCCAGCAGAGATCGACTAGCGGGTTCCTACGAGCAGTACTTC. Translated, it gives CASRDRLAGSYEQYF.

V usage is TRBV7-9 and J usage is TRBJ2-7; 10 bases are shared with TRBD2. With V trimmed by 5 bases and J by 3 bases, 4 bases remained unmatched. Germline V gene sequence: CDR1 SEHNR, CDR2 FQNEAQ (reference sequence). The CDR3 contains 14 residues. The CDR3: CASSPRTSGYEQYF. CDR3 DNA: TGTGCCAGCAGCCCCCGGACTAGCGGCTACGAGCAGTACTTC.

This chain connects TRBV7-9 to TRBJ2-2, with 11 bases aligning to TRBD2. This CDR3 region has 15 residues. CDR1 SEHNR and CDR2 FQNEAQ come from the germline V gene (reference sequence). Trimming cost V 5 bases and J 6 bases; bases outside gene matches: 5. The CDR3 DNA is TGTGCCAGCAGCACCGGGACTAGCGGAGCCGGGGAGCTGTTTTTT. Its translation is CASSTGTSGAGELFF.

The genes are TRBV2 and TRBJ1-5; D unresolved. Trimming removed 4 bases at V and 4 bases at J, with 8 bases between. Germline loops: CDR1 SNHLY, CDR2 FYNNEI. The length of the CDR3 is 13 residues. CDR3 amino acids: CASSGEFNQPQHF. For the CDR3, the DNA is TGTGCCAGCAGTGGAGAGTTTAATCAGCCCCAGCATTTT.

The chain carries TRBV6-5 and TRBJ2-3, with 8 positions matching TRBD1. V trimming: 0 bases; J trimming: 4 bases; junction bases outside the gene matches: 3. This CDR3 contains 15 residues. CDR1 and CDR2 from the germline V gene are MNHEY and SVGAGI. In nucleotides, the CDR3 is TGTGCCAGCAGTTACTCGCTGACAGGGGCAGATACGCAGTATTTT. This encodes CASSYSLTGADTQYF.